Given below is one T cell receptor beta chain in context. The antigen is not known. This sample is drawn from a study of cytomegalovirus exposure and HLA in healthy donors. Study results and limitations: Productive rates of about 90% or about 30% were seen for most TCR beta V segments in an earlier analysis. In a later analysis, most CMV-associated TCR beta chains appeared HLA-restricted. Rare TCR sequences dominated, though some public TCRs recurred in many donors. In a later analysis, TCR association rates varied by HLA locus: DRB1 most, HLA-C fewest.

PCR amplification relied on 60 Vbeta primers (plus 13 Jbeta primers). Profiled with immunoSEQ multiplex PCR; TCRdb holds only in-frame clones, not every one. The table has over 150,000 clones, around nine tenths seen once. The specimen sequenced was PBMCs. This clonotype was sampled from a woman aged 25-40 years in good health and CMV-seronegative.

The CDR3 nucleotides are TGTGCCAGCAGCTACATTTCCGTTGGGCAACTGTTTTTT. Protein: CASSYISVGQLFF. This chain links TRBV11-2 with TRBJ1-4; D uncertain. The CDR3 runs to 13 residues. V lost 4 bases and J lost 12, with 15 bases in between. Germline CDR1 SGHAT, CDR2 FQNNGV.